The next 18 T cell receptor beta chains were all read from a single sample in a study of cytomegalovirus exposure and HLA in healthy donors. Vbeta (60) and Jbeta (13) primers were used in the PCR. Clones were read by immunoSEQ multiplex PCR, and TCRdb kept only the in-frame ones, dropping some. The repertoire consists of 130,000 or so clones, with 8% to 9.5% occurring once and the leading ten covering 5.5%. Sequencing was done on a sample of PBMCs. All receptors derive from a man between 40 and 49 years old in good health and CMV-seronegative.

The chain employs TRBV2 and TRBJ2-2; D is perhaps TRBD2 (6 bases). Trimming took 8 bases from V and 5 from J, leaving 6 bases between them. The germline CDR1 and CDR2 sequences are SNHLY and FYNNEI. This CDR3 is built from 11 residues. The CDR3 sequence: CASGRTGELFF. The CDR3 DNA sequence: TGTGCCAGCGGGAGGACCGGGGAGCTGTTTTTT.

This clone was observed a few times. The CDR3 here is CASSLAPRGGAESDTQYF. The CDR3 bases are TGTGCCAGCAGCTTAGCGCCTCGCGGGGGGGCCGAGTCAGATACGCAGTATTTT. V usage is TRBV7-8 and J usage is TRBJ2-3; TRBD2 agrees at 9 bases. CDR1 is SGHVS, CDR2 FQNEAQ, per germline. The CDR3 spans 18 residues. The junction had 11 bases not matched to a gene; V was cut back by 0 bases and J by 4 bases.

The chain joins TRBV27 to TRBJ2-2; 9 bases agree with TRBD1. The V gene's germline CDR1 is MNHEY and CDR2 SMNVEV (reference sequence). Trimming cost V 5 bases and J 7 bases; bases outside gene matches: 5. CDR3 length: 14 residues. CDR3 coding DNA: TGTGCCAGCAGTCCCGGGACAGGGATCGGGGAGCTGTTTTTT. This encodes CASSPGTGIGELFF.

This clone has only a few counts. The rearrangement uses TRBV19 and TRBJ1-5; D perhaps matches TRBD1 (6 bases). CDR1 is LNHDA, CDR2 SQIVND, per germline (reference sequence). The CDR3 runs 18 residues. V was clipped by 4 bases and J by 0 bases, with 19 bases between them. Here the CDR3 reads CASSNVWETGNSNQPQHF. DNA of the CDR3: TGTGCCAGTAGTAACGTTTGGGAGACAGGCAATAGCAATCAGCCCCAGCATTTT.

This clone was observed a handful of times. J is TRBJ1-3 and V is TRBV2; D may be TRBD1 (5 bases). V was cut by 7 bases and J by 1 base, with 8 bases left in between. The CDR3 is 13 residues long. The V gene's germline CDR1 is SNHLY and CDR2 FYNNEI. The DNA of the CDR3 is TGTGCCAGCAAGGGGTTTTCTGGAAACACCATATATTTT. Translation gives CASKGFSGNTIYF.

The chain is built from TRBV7-2 and TRBJ2-1, with TRBD2 identical over 12 bases. Germline trimming cut 5 bases from V and 2 bases from J; bases unmatched to any gene: 4. This CDR3 has 16 amino acids. The germline CDR1 and CDR2 sequences are SGHTA and FQGNSA. The CDR3 region has the DNA TGTGCCAGCAGCCTGGGACTAGCGGGCCCCTACAATGAGCAGTTCTTC. Its translation: CASSLGLAGPYNEQFF.

The V and J genes are TRBV23-1 and TRBJ2-1, with 10 bases identical to TRBD2. TRBV23-1 is labeled an ORF, and its function is uncertain. The CDR3 is 16 amino acids. The J segment lost 8 bases and the V segment lost 4 bases, leaving 11 bases of the junction unmatched. CDR3 residues: CASSLRSGGAGDEQFF. DNA of the CDR3: TGCGCCAGCAGTCTTCGAAGCGGGGGGGCCGGAGATGAGCAGTTCTTC.

This chain joins TRBV7-4 and TRBJ2-4, with D possibly being TRBD2 (5 bases). Germline V CDR1 and CDR2: SGHVT, SQSDAQ. Trimming stripped 5 bases from V and 8 bases from J, with 16 bases between. The CDR3 length is 14 residues. The CDR3: CASSLGGHRDIQYF. The CDR3 bases are TGTGCCAGCAGCCTCGGCGGGCATAGGGACATTCAGTACTTC.

This clone was detected a few times. The V and J genes are TRBV5-1 and TRBJ2-1, with 11 bases that match TRBD2. V shed 3 bases, J shed 7 bases, and the junction held 6 bases outside the gene matches. Germline assignment: CDR1 SGHRS and CDR2 YFSETQ. The CDR3 has 15 residues. The DNA of the CDR3 is TGCGCCAGCAGCTGGCCGGGACTAGCGGCTAATGAGCAGTTCTTC. Translating it yields CASSWPGLAANEQFF.

The sample holds a few counts of this clone. The genes are TRBV2 and TRBJ2-2; possibly TRBD2 for D (5 bases). Germline lookup yields CDR1 SNHLY and CDR2 FYNNEI. Trimming removed 6 bases at V and 5 bases at J, with 16 bases between. The CDR3 spans 15 residues. The CDR3 nucleotides read TGTGCCAGCAGGGGTCCGGGGAAAGGAACCGGGGAGCTGTTTTTT. Translated, it gives CASRGPGKGTGELFF.

This clone was found a few times. V gene TRBV29-1 combines with J gene TRBJ1-1; 7 bases map to TRBD1. The CDR3 runs to 12 residues. V lost 7 bases to trimming and J lost 6 bases; unmatched junction nucleotides: 8. Germline-derived CDR1 and CDR2 are SQVTM and ANQGSEA. CDR3 sequence reads: CSAFDRVAEAFF. The CDR3 coding sequence is TGCAGCGCCTTTGACAGGGTTGCTGAAGCTTTCTTT.

This clone was seen a few times. This chain connects TRBV6-9 to TRBJ1-4; D is ambiguous. Trimming left V 7 bases short and J 7 bases short, with 19 bases between. The CDR3 is 15 amino acids. Germline V CDR1 and CDR2: MNHGY, SVAAGI. The DNA of the CDR3 is TGTGCCAGCACCAGAAGATCCTCTTCGGGTGAAAAACTGTTTTTT. Translation: CASTRRSSSGEKLFF.

This clone was found a few times. V is TRBV6-1 and J is TRBJ1-2; a possible D gene is TRBD1 (5 bases). Germline CDR1 reads MNHNS; CDR2 reads SASEGT. This CDR3 contains 15 residues. The V end was cut by 0 bases, the J end by 4 bases, with 12 bases between. This CDR3 reads CASSEAGLPGYGYTF. The DNA for the CDR3 is TGTGCCAGCAGTGAAGCGGGGCTGCCCGGCTATGGCTACACCTTC.

The J gene is TRBJ1-1, the V gene TRBV4-1, with a possible D match to TRBD1 (5 bases). The CDR3 runs 15 residues. The V and J ends lost 5 bases and 4 bases respectively, with 17 bases between them. Germline V gene lookup returns CDR1 MGHRA and CDR2 YSYEKL. DNA of the CDR3: TGCGCCAGCAGCTTCGACGGGGGGATAACCACTGAAGCTTTCTTT. This codes for CASSFDGGITTEAFF.

A word on this clone: A read error may account for a junction end that differs from germline. The chain has TRBV6-5 and TRBJ2-5, with 11 positions matching TRBD2. The V gene's germline CDR1 is MNHEY and CDR2 SVGAGI. There are 16 residues in the CDR3. CDR3 sequence reads: CVSSYSGTSGAETQYF. The DNA of the CDR3 is TGTGTCAGCAGTTACTCGGGGACTAGCGGAGCAGAGACCCAGTACTTC.

The gene calls are TRBV4-1 and TRBJ2-7; 7 positions match TRBD1. Trimming took 0 bases from V and 0 from J; bases not matched to a gene: 2. Germline V CDR1 and CDR2: MGHRA, YSYEKL. This CDR3 is 15 amino acids long. CDR3 coding DNA: TGCGCCAGCAGCCAAGAACGGGACAGCTCCTACGAGCAGTACTTC. Translation gives CASSQERDSSYEQYF.

V gene TRBV9 combines with J gene TRBJ2-3; a weak D match, TRBD2 (7 bases). Germline V gives CDR1 SGDLS, CDR2 YYNGEE. Trimming took 0 bases from V and 0 from J, leaving 14 bases between them. This CDR3 region has 17 residues. CDR3 amino acids: CASSVGVGGPSTDTQYF. The CDR3 DNA reads as TGTGCCAGCAGCGTAGGGGTGGGGGGGCCTAGCACAGATACGCAGTATTTT.

V is TRBV15 and J is TRBJ2-6; 9 nucleotides match TRBD1. There are 15 residues in the CDR3. CDR1 is LNHNV and CDR2 is YYDKDF in the germline V gene (reference sequence). The trim removed 7 bases at V and 1 base at J, leaving 2 bases unmatched. Written as DNA, the CDR3 is TGTGCCACCAACAGGGGGCTATCTGGGGCCAACGTCCTGACTTTC. Its translation: CATNRGLSGANVLTF.